Detailed here is one TCR beta chain. Its antigen is unidentified. Being one base from a much bigger clone, this may be a read error. This sample is part of a study of blood T cells in healthy people across ages. Study at large: About one barcoded beta molecule per two T cells was captured by template switching.

Alongside a J-beta primer mix, a sample-barcoded 5' primer served in a second PCR lasting roughly 7 to 12 cycles. A template-switch adaptor that had 12 random nucleotides put a tag on each cDNA molecule. TCRdb re-analysed the 5' RACE reads in MiXCR, keeping a single row per CDR3 protein. Seen here are about 780,000 distinct CDR3 sequences, more than 35% observed once, and the top ten hold around 18%. The length of the CDR3 is 17 residues. Trimming shortened V by 4 bases and J by 0 bases, and 13 bases separated the two germline ends. Study-level points and caveats: Age brought a roughly linear fall in TCR beta diversity measured per million T cells. PBMCs left unsorted prevented a conclusive naive versus antigen-experienced comparison.

The chain uses TRBV12-3 or TRBV12-4 and TRBJ2-6, with D possibly called TRBD1 or TRBD2 (6 bases each). The sequence was collected from a man older than 75 in good health. The sample was blood. CDR3 sequence reads: CASSSPGASSGANVLTF. In DNA, the CDR3 is TGTGCCAGCAGTTCCCCGGGGGCAAGCTCTGGGGCCAACGTCCTGACTTTC.